This TCR beta chain was documented in a study of T cells after yellow fever vaccination. Study at large: Those fractions that held only low numbers of cells were prepared using the SMART-Seq v4 Ultra Low Input RNA kit.

TCRdb redid the calling of the 5' RACE reads with MiXCR, one entry per CDR3 protein. The sample holds more than 350,000 distinct CDR3 sequences, 9.5% to 13% seen once. Per germline, CDR1 MNHNS and CDR2 SASEGT. The CDR3 sequence is 15 residues long. The trim removed 7 bases at V and 2 bases at J, leaving 8 bases unmatched. The TCR originated in a man between 18 and 35 years old who received the YFV17D yellow fever vaccine. The chain joins TRBV6-1 to TRBJ1-2, with 9 nucleotides matching TRBD1. This material consisted of PBMCs, taken on the day of the first yellow fever vaccination. Here the CDR3 reads CASTKYRGPNYGYTF. CDR3 bases: TGTGCCAGCACCAAATACAGGGGGCCGAACTATGGCTACACCTTC.